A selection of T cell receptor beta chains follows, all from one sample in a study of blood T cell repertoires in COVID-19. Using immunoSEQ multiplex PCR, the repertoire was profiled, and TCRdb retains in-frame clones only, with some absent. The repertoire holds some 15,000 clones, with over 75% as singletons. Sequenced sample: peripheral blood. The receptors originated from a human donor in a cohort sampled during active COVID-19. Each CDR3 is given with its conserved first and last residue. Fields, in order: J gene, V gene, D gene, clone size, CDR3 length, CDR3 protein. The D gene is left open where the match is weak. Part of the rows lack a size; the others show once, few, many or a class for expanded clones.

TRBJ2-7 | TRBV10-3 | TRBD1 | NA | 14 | CAISEAGQGNEQYF
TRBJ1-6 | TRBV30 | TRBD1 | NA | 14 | CAWSTGGHNSPLHF
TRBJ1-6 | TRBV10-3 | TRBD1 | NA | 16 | CAISLTGGASNSPLHF
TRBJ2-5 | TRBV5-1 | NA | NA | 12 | CASSIGQETQYF
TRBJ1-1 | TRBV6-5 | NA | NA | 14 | CASSYSEGNTEAFF
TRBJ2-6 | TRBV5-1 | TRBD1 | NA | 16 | CASSFWTGTGANVLTF
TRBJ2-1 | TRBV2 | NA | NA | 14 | CASSPQTQGNEQFF
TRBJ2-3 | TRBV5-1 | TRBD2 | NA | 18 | CASSLWASGEASTDTQYF
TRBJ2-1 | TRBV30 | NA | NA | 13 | CAWSQTGSSEQFF
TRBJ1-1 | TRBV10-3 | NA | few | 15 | CAISESVVEGTEAFF
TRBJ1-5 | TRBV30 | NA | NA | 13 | CAWRAGSNQPQHF
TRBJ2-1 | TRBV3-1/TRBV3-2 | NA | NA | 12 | CASSPSGFKQFF
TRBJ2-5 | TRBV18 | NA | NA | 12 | CASSEREETQYF
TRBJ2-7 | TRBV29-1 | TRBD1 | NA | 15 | CSVEDLLQGRYEQYF
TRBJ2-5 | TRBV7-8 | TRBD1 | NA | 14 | CASSSTGYGETQYF
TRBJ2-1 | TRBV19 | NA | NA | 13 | CASSIRDSNEQFF
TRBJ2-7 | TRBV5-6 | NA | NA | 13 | CASSTRETYEQYF
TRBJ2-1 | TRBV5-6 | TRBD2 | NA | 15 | CASSRLTSDYNEQFF
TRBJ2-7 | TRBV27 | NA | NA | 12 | CASREGRYEQYF
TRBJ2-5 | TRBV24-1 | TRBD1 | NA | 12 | CATKGAQETQYF
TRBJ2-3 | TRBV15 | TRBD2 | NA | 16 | CATSRGSSGVTDTQYF
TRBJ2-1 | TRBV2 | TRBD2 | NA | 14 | CARTLAESYNEQFF